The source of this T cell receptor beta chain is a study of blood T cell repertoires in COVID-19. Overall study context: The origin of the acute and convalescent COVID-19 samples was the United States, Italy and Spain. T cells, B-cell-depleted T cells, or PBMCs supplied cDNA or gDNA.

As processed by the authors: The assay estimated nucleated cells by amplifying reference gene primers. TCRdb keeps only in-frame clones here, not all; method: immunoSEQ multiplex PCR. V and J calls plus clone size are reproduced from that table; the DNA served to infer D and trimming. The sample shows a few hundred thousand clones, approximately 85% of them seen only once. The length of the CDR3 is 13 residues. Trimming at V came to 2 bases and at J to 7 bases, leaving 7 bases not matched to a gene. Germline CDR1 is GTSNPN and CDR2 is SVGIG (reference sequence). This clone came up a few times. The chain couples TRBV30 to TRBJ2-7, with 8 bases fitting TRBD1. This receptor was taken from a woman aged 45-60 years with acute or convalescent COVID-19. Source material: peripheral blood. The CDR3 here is CAWSSQGAREQYF. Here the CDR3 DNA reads TGTGCCTGGAGTTCGCAGGGGGCAAGGGAGCAGTACTTC. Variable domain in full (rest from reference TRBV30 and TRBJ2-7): SQTIHQWPATLVQPVGSPLSLECTVEGTSNPNLYWYRQAAGRGLQLLFYSVGIGQISSEVPQNLSASRPQDRQFILSSKKLLLSDSGFYLCAWSSQGAREQYFGPGTRLTVT.